Listed below are T cell receptor beta chains from one sample, sequenced in a study of preoperative IRX-2 immunotherapy in early breast cancer. Generated by immunoSEQ multiplex PCR, the TCRdb table keeps only in-frame clones and is missing some. The sample comprises thousands of clones, more than 75% of which are singletons, and roughly 17% rests with the top ten. The specimen was tumor tissue, collected after IRX-2 immunotherapy. The receptors derive from a human donor with breast cancer. Both conserved end residues are part of each CDR3. The order of the fields is clone size, V gene, D gene, J gene, CDR3 DNA, CDR3 protein. A D gene is named only where the DNA matches it firmly. Some rows mark clone size as missing; the rest say once, few, many or name a class of expanded clone.

.	TRBV6-8	TRBD1	TRBJ1-5	TGTGCCAGCAGTGCAAATCAGGGGGCGTGGGGGCAGCCCCAGCATTTT	CASSANQGAWGQPQHF
.	TRBV28	TRBD1	TRBJ1-5	TGTGCCAGCAGCCGGGGGACAGGGCTTAATCAGCCCCAGCATTTT	CASSRGTGLNQPQHF
.	TRBV30	.	TRBJ1-1	TGTGCCTGGAACCCGGTTGGGTTAGATGACACTGAAGCTTTCTTT	CAWNPVGLDDTEAFF
.	TRBV5-1	.	TRBJ1-1	TGCGCCAGCAGCTTGCTATCGCAGAGCATGAACACTGAAGCTTTCTTT	CASSLLSQSMNTEAFF
.	TRBV23-1	.	TRBJ2-2	TGCGCCAGCAGCTTCAGGGGTTCGGCGAACACCTGGGAGCTGTTTTTT	CASSFRGSANTWELFF
.	TRBV15	TRBD1	TRBJ2-7	TGTGCCAGCAGCCCCAATACAGGGGGCAGTTACGAGCAGTACTTC	CASSPNTGGSYEQYF
.	TRBV11-3	.	TRBJ1-1	TGTGCCAGCAGCTTAAATAATGGGAACACTGAAGCTTTCTTT	CASSLNNGNTEAFF
few	TRBV2	.	TRBJ1-5	TGTGCCAGCAGTGATGGGGTCGGACAGCGCAATCAGCCCCAGCATTTT	CASSDGVGQRNQPQHF
.	TRBV23-1	.	TRBJ2-7	TGCGCCAGCAGTCAATCGGCCAGGGTCTACGAGCAGTACTTC	CASSQSARVYEQYF
few	TRBV7-6	.	TRBJ1-2	TGTGCCAGCAGCTGGAACAGGGCTCTGAGGGGCTACACCTTC	CASSWNRALRGYTF
.	TRBV6-8	TRBD2	TRBJ2-7	TGTGCCATCAGCCGTTCTTCCGGACTAGCCCCCGAGCAGTACTTC	CAISRSSGLAPEQYF
.	TRBV4-1	.	TRBJ1-1	TGCGCCAGCAGCCAAGATCCGGTTTTGTGGGACACTGAAGCTTTCTTT	CASSQDPVLWDTEAFF
.	TRBV11-3	.	TRBJ2-3	TGTGCCAGCAGCTTAGGGACCGGCTTCAGCACAGATACGCAGTATTTT	CASSLGTGFSTDTQYF
.	TRBV6-8	.	TRBJ1-5	TGTGCCAGCGGTAGACAGAGCCTAAGCAATCAGCCCCAGCATTTT	CASGRQSLSNQPQHF
.	TRBV6-8	.	TRBJ2-5	TGTGCCATCAGCCAAAAGGGAGAGACCCAGTACTTC	CAISQKGETQYF
.	TRBV6-4	TRBD2	TRBJ2-1	TGTGCCAGCAGTGGGACTAGCGGGGGGTCCTACAATGAGCAGTTCTTC	CASSGTSGGSYNEQFF
.	TRBV6-8	.	TRBJ2-2	TGTGCCAGCAGTTACTGGCCGGGGGCAGGGAACACCGGGGAGCTGTTTTTT	CASSYWPGAGNTGELFF
.	TRBV6-7	TRBD1	TRBJ1-1	TGTGCCACCTCTCAGGGGGGACCGAACACTGAAGCTTTCTTT	CATSQGGPNTEAFF
once	TRBV6-8	.	TRBJ2-7	TGTGCCAGCAGTCCCGAGGGGGGGCTGCTCGAGCAGTACTTC	CASSPEGGLLEQYF
once	TRBV22-1	.	TRBJ1-5	TGTGCCAGCCTACAGGATAGCAATCAGCCCCAGCATTTT	CASLQDSNQPQHF
.	TRBV6-8	.	TRBJ1-6	TGTGCCAGCAGTCTAACGCGGCAGGCCCGCTCCCTCCACTTT	CASSLTRQARSLHF
.	TRBV15	TRBD2	TRBJ2-3	TGTGCCACCAGCACCCGACTAGCGGCGAGGTCGGATACGCAGTATTTT	CATSTRLAARSDTQYF
.	TRBV18	.	TRBJ2-1	TGTGCCAGCTCACCAACCGCCACGGCGAATGAGCAGTTCTTC	CASSPTATANEQFF
.	TRBV11-3	TRBD2	TRBJ2-2	TGTGCCAGCAGCTTAAAGCGGGGCCGCACCGGGGAGCTGTTTTTT	CASSLKRGRTGELFF
few	TRBV5-1	TRBD2	TRBJ2-3	TGCGCCAGCAGCCGCGGGGGAAGCACAGATACGCAGTATTTT	CASSRGGSTDTQYF
medium-sized	TRBV5-1	TRBD1	TRBJ2-3	TGCGCCAGCAGAGAGGGGGCGGCCACAGATACGCAGTATTTT	CASREGAATDTQYF
.	TRBV29-1	TRBD1	TRBJ2-7	TGCAGCGTGGCAGGGACAGGGGGCTCCTACGAGCAGTACTTC	CSVAGTGGSYEQYF
once	TRBV19	.	TRBJ2-6	TGTGCCAGTAGTATATTCACAGGGTCAGGGGCCAACGTCCTGACTTTC	CASSIFTGSGANVLTF
.	TRBV6-8	TRBD1	TRBJ1-6	TGTGCCAGCAGTGGACAGGGGACGGTTACTTCACCCCTCCACTTT	CASSGQGTVTSPLHF
.	TRBV6-8	.	TRBJ2-2	TGTGCCAGCAGGGACGGGACGGCGAACACCGGGGAGCTGTTTTTT	CASRDGTANTGELFF
.	TRBV28	TRBD1	TRBJ1-2	TGTGCCAGCACTGGTGCGTCCGGGACAGGGGGCCGGGGCTACACCTTC	CASTGASGTGGRGYTF
.	TRBV29-1	TRBD2	TRBJ2-5	TGCAGCGTTGATCGACTAGCGGGGGGCCCCTCCCCGGAGACCCAGTACTTC	CSVDRLAGGPSPETQYF
medium-sized	TRBV11-3	.	TRBJ1-4	TGTGCCAGCAGCCTCGGACCGCGAAATGAAAAACTGTTTTTT	CASSLGPRNEKLFF
.	TRBV5-1	.	TRBJ2-2	TGCGCCAGCATAAAGGGTGGGAACACCGGGGAGCTGTTTTTT	CASIKGGNTGELFF
once	TRBV5-1	.	TRBJ1-1	TGCGCCAGCACCATCGGACAGCCGAACACTGAAGCTTTCTTT	CASTIGQPNTEAFF
.	TRBV5-1	TRBD1	TRBJ1-1	TGCGCCAGCAGTCCAACAGGGGTGTCGGCTGAAGCTTTCTTT	CASSPTGVSAEAFF
.	TRBV6-8	TRBD1	TRBJ2-5	TGTGCCAGCAGTGGACAGGCAAATCTCCAAGAGACCCAGTACTTC	CASSGQANLQETQYF